This TCR beta chain was documented in a study of liver allograft versus peripheral blood T cells. Whole-study context: Comparative analysis was performed on T cell receptor repertoires from transplanted livers and from recipients' peripheral blood.

One entry per CDR3 protein, called by TCRdb with MiXCR from the reads. The sample lists about 7,000 distinct CDR3 sequences; over 15% were seen once. This clonotype appeared many times. Its antigen is not known. Study results and caveats: Peripheral blood repertoires reportedly differed from the T cell receptor repertoires found inside liver allografts.

The receptor was isolated from a human patient who had a liver transplant. These T cells may partly come from the graft donor.

The chain's CDR3 is CASSALAGEHTQYF. CDR3 bases: TGTGCCAGCAGCGCACTAGCGGGGGAGCATACGCAGTATTTT. The chain links TRBV5-4 to TRBJ2-3; TRBD2 aligns across 11 bases. The CDR3 is 14 amino acids. Germline trimming cut 4 bases from V and 7 bases from J; bases unmatched to any gene: 5. Germline-derived CDR1 and CDR2 are SGHNT and YYREEE (reference sequence). Based on the CDR3 plus reference TRBV5-4 and TRBJ2-3, the full variable domain is ETGVTQSPTHLIKTRGQQVTLRCSSQSGHNTVSWYQQALGQGPQFIFQYYREEENGRGNFPPRFSGLQFPNYSSELNVNALELDDSALYLCASSALAGEHTQYFGPGTRLTVL.